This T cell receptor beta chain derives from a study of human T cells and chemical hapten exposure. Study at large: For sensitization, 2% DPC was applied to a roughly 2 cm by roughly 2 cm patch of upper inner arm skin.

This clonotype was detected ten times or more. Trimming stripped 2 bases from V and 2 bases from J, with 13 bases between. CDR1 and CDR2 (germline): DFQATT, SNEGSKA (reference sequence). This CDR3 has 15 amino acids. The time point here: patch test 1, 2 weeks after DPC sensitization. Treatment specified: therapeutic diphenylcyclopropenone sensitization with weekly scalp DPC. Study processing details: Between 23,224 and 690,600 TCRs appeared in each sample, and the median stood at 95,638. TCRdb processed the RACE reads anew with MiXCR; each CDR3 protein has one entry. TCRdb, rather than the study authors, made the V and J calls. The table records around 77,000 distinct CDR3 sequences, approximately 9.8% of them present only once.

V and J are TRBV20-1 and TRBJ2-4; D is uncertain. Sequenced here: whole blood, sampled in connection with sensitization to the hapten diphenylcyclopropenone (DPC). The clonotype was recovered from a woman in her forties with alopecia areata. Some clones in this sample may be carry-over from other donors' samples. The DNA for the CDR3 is TGCAGTGCTAGAAGGGCGCAGGCGACCAAAAACATTCAGTACTTC. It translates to CSARRAQATKNIQYF.